This T cell receptor beta chain was captured by sequencing in a study of early T cells in non-severe SARS-CoV-2 infection (dated by TCRdb to about 2021). About the full investigation: Because TCR sequencing was done on bulk RNA from unsorted whole blood, the alpha and beta chains could not be paired.

Library method: 5' RACE. The data were produced on a NextSeq 500. To correct for sequencing error and PCR bias, the TCR library protocol tagged individual cDNA molecules with unique molecular identifiers. Both TCR alpha and beta chains were sequenced, and tight co-correlation was observed between alpha and beta sequence abundances in each sample. The authors' pipeline ran thus. Decombinator V4 was used to annotate the V gene, J gene and CDR3 of the TCR sequences. Expanded TCRs were defined as changing significantly between any two time points under a Poisson model with p below 0.0001. TCR abundances were normalised to the total number of TCRs sequenced in each sample and reported as counts per million. MAIT TCRs were defined by TRAV1-2 paired with TRAJ12, TRAJ20 or TRAJ33, and iNKT TCRs by TRAV10 paired with TRAJ18. VDJdb, accessed 1 November 2021, was searched for CMV, EBV and SARS-CoV-2 annotated TCRs, excluding TCRs annotated for multiple antigens. In TCRdb, the public reads were trimmed at Q25 with fastp and aligned with MiXCR, with productive beta chains retained. Each entry is one CDR3 protein sequence, shown with its most common DNA and genes. The V and J calls come from TCRdb's annotation, not from the publication. The sample data list 80,000 to 95,000 distinct CDR3 sequences, and under 15% of these were observed just once. Approximately 0.5% of the sample is in the top ten clones.

Set within a cohort of healthcare workers in London, UK, this nested case-control study involved weekly PCR testing of nasopharyngeal swabs along with blood sampling. Healthcare workers were recruited between 23 and 31 March 2020, during the week of the UK lockdown, and were followed weekly for up to roughly 15 weeks. This clonotype turned up a few times. Its antigen is still unknown. Base qualities were left out, and no much larger clone turns up one base away. Overall results and qualifications from the work: VDJdb matching was skewed toward anti-spike CD8 responses, so virus-specific expansions were likely underestimated and private and CD4 specificities were missed.

The germline V gene (reference sequence) gives CDR1 as MNHEY and CDR2 as SMNVEV. The cysteine opens and the phenylalanine closes a CDR3 of 15 amino acids. The kept DNA is CDR3 alone, 45 bases in frame from the first base. V has 7 bases trimmed and J has 3 bases trimmed; junction bases matching no gene number 9. This clonotype was sampled from an adult who was a healthcare worker with PCR-confirmed SARS-CoV-2 infection or an uninfected control (not recorded which). The rearranged chain carries TRBV27 and TRBJ2-3; 8 central bases correspond to TRBD1. Sequencing was done on a sample of whole blood. CDR3 reads: CASTLRQGRTDTQYF. The sequence in DNA is TGTGCCAGCACCCTAAGACAGGGGCGGACAGATACGCAGTATTTT.